This section outlines one T cell receptor (beta chain) sequence together with its context. Its antigen is unknown. These data are taken from a study of memory CD4+ T cells and cytomegalovirus serostatus. Study-wide points: CMV serostatus prediction reached median AUC 0.95, or 0.91 with US-trained model.

Using immunoSEQ multiplex PCR, the repertoire was profiled, and TCRdb retains in-frame clones only, with some absent. The table has approximately 50,000 clones, around 79% seen once. CDR1 and CDR2 from the germline V gene are SGHNT and YYREEE (reference sequence). This CDR3 is built from 15 residues. After removal of 4 bases from V and 4 bases from J, the junction contained 8 bases not matched to a gene. Single viable CD3+CD4+CD8-CD45RO+ cells were sorted as the memory CD4+ T cells. V gene TRBV5-4 combines with J gene TRBJ2-1; TRBD2 aligns across 7 bases. Sequenced sample: memory CD4+ T cells from blood. The clonotype originates from an adult in good health and CMV-seropositive. This CDR3 reads CASSPGRPDYNEQFF. The CDR3 coding sequence is TGTGCCAGCAGCCCCGGGAGGCCTGATTACAATGAGCAGTTCTTC.